The clone carrying this TCR beta chain was seen more than once but under ten times. Deletions cut 3 bases from V and 0 bases from J, with 8 bases between. The germline gives CDR1 SGHTA, CDR2 FQGTGA. This CDR3 has 14 amino acids. The sample originates from a study of cytomegalovirus exposure and HLA in healthy donors. PCR primers comprised 60 Vbeta and 13 Jbeta primers. TCRdb's table, derived via immunoSEQ multiplex PCR, lists solely in-frame clones and lacks some. This table has approximately 190,000 clones, roughly 80% appearing once. The chain employs TRBV7-3 and TRBJ1-1; D is unresolved. Sequences were obtained from PBMCs. This receptor was taken from a woman aged 30 to 39 in good health and CMV-seropositive. The CDR3 is CASSLGNMNTEAFF. In DNA form, the CDR3 reads TGTGCCAGCAGCTTGGGCAACATGAACACTGAAGCTTTCTTT.